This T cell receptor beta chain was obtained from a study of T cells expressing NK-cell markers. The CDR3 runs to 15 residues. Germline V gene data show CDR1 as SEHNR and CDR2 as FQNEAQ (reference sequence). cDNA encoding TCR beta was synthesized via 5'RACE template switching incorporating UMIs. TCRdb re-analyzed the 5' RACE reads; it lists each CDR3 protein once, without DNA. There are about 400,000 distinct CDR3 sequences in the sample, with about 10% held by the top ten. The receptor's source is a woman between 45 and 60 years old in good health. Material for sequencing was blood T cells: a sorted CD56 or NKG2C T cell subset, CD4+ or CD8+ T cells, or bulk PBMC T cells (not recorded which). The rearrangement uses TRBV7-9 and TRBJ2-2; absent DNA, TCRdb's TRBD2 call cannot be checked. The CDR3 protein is CASSRGSEGSGELFF.